This TCR beta chain was captured by sequencing in a study of control samples from healthy donors and cancer patients. The junction had 3 bases not matched to a gene; V was cut back by 3 bases and J by 1 base. In germline, CDR1 is SGHRS, CDR2 YFSETQ. The CDR3 length is 14 residues. The table came from immunoSEQ multiplex PCR; TCRdb's copy has only in-frame clones and leaves some out. Among about 83,000 clones, about nine tenths were seen once, and the ten largest hold around 17%. This clonotype was obtained from a man aged 50-60 years in good health. The chain is built from TRBV5-1 and TRBJ1-1; TRBD1 matches at 7 bases. Sequencing was carried out using blood. The CDR3 loop is CASSSGTANTEAFF. The CDR3 DNA is TGCGCCAGCAGCTCCGGGACAGCGAACACTGAAGCTTTCTTT.